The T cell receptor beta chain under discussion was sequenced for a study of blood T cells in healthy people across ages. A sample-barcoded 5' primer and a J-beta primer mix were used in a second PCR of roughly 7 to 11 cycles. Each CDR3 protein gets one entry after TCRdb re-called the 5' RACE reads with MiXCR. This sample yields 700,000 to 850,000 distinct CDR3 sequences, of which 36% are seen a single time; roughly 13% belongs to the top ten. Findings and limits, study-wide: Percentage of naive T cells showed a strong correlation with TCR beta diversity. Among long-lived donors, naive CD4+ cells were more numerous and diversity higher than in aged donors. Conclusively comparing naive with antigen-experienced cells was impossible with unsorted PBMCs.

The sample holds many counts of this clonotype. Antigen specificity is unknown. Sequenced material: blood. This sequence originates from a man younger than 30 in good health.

As DNA, the CDR3 is TGTGCCAGCAGCTTAGAGGGAGGGTTGAGCAACGAGCAGTACTTC. Translated: CASSLEGGLSNEQYF. The gene calls are TRBV7-2 and TRBJ2-7, with 7 bases aligning to TRBD2. The germline gives CDR1 SGHTA, CDR2 FQGNSA. CDR3 length: 15 amino acids. J lost 5 bases, V lost 1 base, and 8 bases had no gene match.